The 25 T cell receptor beta chains reported below all come from one sample, sequenced in a study of blood T cell repertoires in COVID-19. Produced via immunoSEQ multiplex PCR; TCRdb's table is partial and in-frame only. The repertoire holds about 340,000 clones, around nine tenths seen once, with about 7.3% in the top ten. Input material: peripheral blood. The receptors originated from a woman in her seventies with COVID-19, enrolled during active disease.

The chain couples TRBV4-1 to TRBJ1-4; 8 bases are a match to TRBD1. Germline V gives CDR1 MGHRA, CDR2 YSYEKL. V lost 3 bases to trimming and J lost 3 bases; unmatched junction nucleotides: 3. The CDR3 contains 15 residues. The CDR3 loop reads CASSQRTGSNEKLFF. CDR3 nucleotides: TGCGCCAGCAGCCAGAGGACAGGGTCTAATGAAAAACTGTTTTTT.

The genes are TRBV2 and TRBJ1-6; possibly TRBD1 for D (5 bases). This CDR3 spans 17 amino acids. Germline-derived CDR1 and CDR2 are SNHLY and FYNNEI. The V end lost 1 base, the J end lost 7 bases, and 17 bases lay between the germline ends. The CDR3 here is CASSEDRGSALNSPLHF. CDR3 nucleotide sequence: TGTGCCAGCAGTGAAGATAGGGGATCCGCCCTAAATTCACCCCTCCACTTT. The entire variable domain, with the rest obtained from reference TRBV2 and TRBJ1-6, is as follows: EPEVTQTPSHQVTQMGQEVILRCVPISNHLYFYWYRQILGQKVEFLVSFYNNEISEKSEIFDDQFSVERPDGSNFTLKIRSTKLEDSAMYFCASSEDRGSALNSPLHFGNGTRLTVT.

This chain connects TRBV5-3 to TRBJ1-2, with 7 bases identical to TRBD1. TRBV5-3 is flagged as an ORF with uncertain function. This CDR3 has 15 amino acids. V was pared by 6 bases and J by 5 bases, with 13 bases of the junction left unmatched. Written as DNA, the CDR3 is TGTGCCAGAAAATTAGCGAACGGGACAGCGTATGGCTACACCTTC. Encoded protein: CARKLANGTAYGYTF.

The chain uses TRBV6-5 and TRBJ2-7; 8 nucleotides align to TRBD1. Per the germline V gene, CDR1 is MNHEY and CDR2 is SVGAGI. Trimming cost V 2 bases and J 7 bases; bases outside gene matches: 7. The CDR3 loop spans 14 amino acids. In DNA form, the CDR3 reads TGTGCCAGCAGTTACAGGCAGGGGGCGCGGGAGCAGTACTTC. It yields the protein CASSYRQGAREQYF.

The chain employs TRBV7-9 and TRBJ1-2, with 8 bases fitting TRBD1. The CDR3 totals 13 residues. Germline loops: CDR1 SEHNR, CDR2 FQNEAQ (reference sequence). Trimming at V came to 5 bases and at J to 8 bases, leaving 7 bases not matched to a gene. The CDR3 is CASSQDRAEGYTF. The CDR3 DNA reads TGTGCCAGCAGCCAGGACAGGGCGGAAGGCTACACCTTC. Combining the CDR3 with reference TRBV7-9 and TRBJ1-2 gives the whole variable domain DTGVSQNPRHKITKRGQNVTFRCDPISEHNRLYWYRQTLGQGPEFLTYFQNEAQLEKSRLLSDRFSAERPKGSFSTLEIQRTEQGDSAMYLCASSQDRAEGYTFGSGTRLTVV.

The V gene is TRBV27, the J gene TRBJ1-2, with TRBD1 matching 10 bases. The V gene end was trimmed by 8 bases and the J gene end by 4 bases; junction bases not matched to a gene: 22. CDR3 length: 19 residues. Germline-derived CDR1 and CDR2 are MNHEY and SMNVEV (reference sequence). The CDR3 DNA is TGTGCCAGCTTAGGGTTCTTCCGGGACAGGGGCATTGGATCCTATGGCTACACCTTC. Its protein is CASLGFFRDRGIGSYGYTF.

The rearrangement links TRBV9 to TRBJ2-7; 10 bases align to TRBD1. Germline V gene sequence: CDR1 SGDLS, CDR2 YYNGEE. This CDR3 is 15 amino acids long. V was clipped by 4 bases and J by 6 bases; unmatched bases: 10. CDR3 amino acids: CASSNAGTGVGEQYF. The CDR3 region has the DNA TGTGCCAGCAGCAACGCCGGGACAGGGGTCGGCGAGCAGTACTTC.

V is TRBV10-2 and J is TRBJ1-1; 7 bases match TRBD1. V lost 4 bases to trimming and J lost 5 bases; unmatched junction nucleotides: 7. This CDR3 has 14 residues. Germline V lookup: CDR1 WSHSY, CDR2 SAAADI. The CDR3 bases are TGCGCCAGCAGTGCTAGGGGGCGCGGGACTGAAGCTTTCTTT. As protein: CASSARGRGTEAFF.

The chain recombines TRBV11-2 with TRBJ1-2; 9 nucleotides align to TRBD1. The CDR3 extends over 15 amino acids. From germline, CDR1 is SGHAT and CDR2 FQNNGV. Losses at the gene ends were 5 bases for V and 3 bases for J; bases not matched to a gene: 7. The chain's CDR3 is CASSPLGDRDYGYTF. CDR3 DNA: TGTGCCAGCAGCCCCCTAGGGGACAGGGACTATGGCTACACCTTC.

This rearrangement joins TRBV7-9 to TRBJ1-1; D may be TRBD1 (5 bases). Trimming took off 2 bases at V and 7 bases at J, with 8 bases between the two ends. In germline, CDR1 is SEHNR, CDR2 FQNEAQ (reference sequence). CDR3 length: 12 amino acids. CDR3 residues: CASSLQGYEAFF. CDR3 DNA: TGTGCCAGCAGCTTACAGGGCTATGAAGCTTTCTTT.

The gene calls are TRBV6-5 and TRBJ2-1; the match to TRBD2 covers 7 bases. Germline V gene lookup returns CDR1 MNHEY and CDR2 SVGAGI. V dropped 6 bases and J dropped 9; count of bases not matched to a gene: 14. The CDR3 has 15 residues. CDR3 loop: CASSPGLVLGGEQFF. DNA for the CDR3: TGTGCCAGCAGCCCCGGACTAGTGTTAGGTGGTGAGCAGTTCTTC.

As concerns this clone: The identical CDR3 is also encoded by other nucleotide sequences in the sample. V is TRBV18 and J is TRBJ1-1; no firm D call. CDR1 and CDR2 from the germline V gene are KGHSH and LQKENI. The CDR3 contains 13 residues. V was trimmed by 2 bases and J by 1 base, leaving 5 bases between them. The CDR3 nucleotides read TGTGCCAGCTCACCAGGAGCGAACACTGAAGCTTTCTTT. Residues: CASSPGANTEAFF.

The J gene is TRBJ2-3, the V gene TRBV7-3; D might be TRBD1 (6 bases). This CDR3 region has 15 residues. CDR1 is SGHTA and CDR2 is FQGTGA in the germline V gene. V dropped 5 bases and J dropped 5 bases, with 17 bases sitting between them. The CDR3 is CASSPQGGGLDTQYF. The CDR3 DNA sequence: TGTGCCAGCAGCCCCCAAGGGGGTGGCCTAGATACGCAGTATTTT.

Regarding this clone: The junction differs from germline at one of its ends, possibly a read error. The chain couples TRBV12-5 to TRBJ2-1; D might be TRBD2 (6 bases). Germline CDR1 and CDR2: LGHNT and FRNRAP. This CDR3 has 13 residues. The DNA for the CDR3 is TGTGCTAGTGGTTTTCGGGAGTACAGTGAGCAGTTCTTC. It codes for CASGFREYSEQFF.

The rearrangement joins TRBV19 to TRBJ2-1; tentatively, D is TRBD2 (7 bases). The length of the CDR3 is 12 residues. CDR1 and CDR2 from the germline V gene are LNHDA and SQIVND (reference sequence). V lost 5 bases to trimming and J lost 9 bases, with 11 bases between them. This chain's CDR3 is CASSAGAGEQFF. DNA of the CDR3: TGTGCCAGTAGTGCGGGGGCCGGTGAGCAGTTCTTC.

This clone came up once. The chain has TRBV30 and TRBJ1-2; D remains unclear. Looked up from germline, CDR1 is GTSNPN and CDR2 is SVGIG (reference sequence). Deletions cut 3 bases from V and 8 bases from J, with 10 bases between. This CDR3 has 11 amino acids. The CDR3 nucleotides read TGTGCCTGGAGGGAGCCTGGGGGCTACACCTTC. It yields the protein CAWREPGGYTF.

The chain employs TRBV6-4 and TRBJ2-3, with 11 bases fitting TRBD2. The junction had 5 bases not matched to a gene; V was cut back by 6 bases and J by 0 bases. The CDR3 is 16 amino acids. CDR1 is MRHNA, CDR2 SNTAGT, per germline. CDR3 sequence reads: CASSRLAGYSTDTQYF. DNA of the CDR3: TGTGCCAGCAGCAGACTAGCGGGATATAGCACAGATACGCAGTATTTT.

This clone has a single count. The J gene is TRBJ1-2, the V gene TRBV6-5, with D uncertain. CDR1 is MNHEY, CDR2 SVGAGI, per germline. With 10 bases removed from V and 3 bases from J, the gap between germline ends came to 15 bases. This CDR3 contains 13 residues. The CDR3 DNA is TGTGCCATCGCCGGGGAGAAAGACTATGGCTACACCTTC. Amino acids: CAIAGEKDYGYTF.

About this clone itself: An end of the junction does not agree with germline; a read error may underlie this. This rearrangement joins TRBV28 to TRBJ1-6, with TRBD1 matching over 7 bases. The germline V gene encodes CDR1 MDHEN and CDR2 SYDVKM. The length of the CDR3 is 16 residues. CDR3 nucleotides: TGTGCCAGCAGCTTATCCGGGACAGCCTATAATTCACCCCTCCACTTT. Protein product: CASSLSGTAYNSPLHF.

The rearrangement links TRBV18 to TRBJ1-1, with D possibly being TRBD1 (6 bases). This CDR3 spans 16 amino acids. V was shortened by 0 bases and J by 6 bases, with 17 bases between the two germline ends. Germline-derived CDR1 and CDR2 are KGHSH and LQKENI. The CDR3 reads CASSPPSGGHVAEAFF. For the CDR3, the DNA is TGTGCCAGCTCACCACCCTCCGGGGGGCATGTAGCTGAAGCTTTCTTT.

The chain links TRBV7-9 to TRBJ1-5; D gene ambiguous. Germline V gene data show CDR1 as SEHNR and CDR2 as FQNEAQ (reference sequence). The ends were cut back, 3 bases at V and 4 bases at J, with 4 bases in the middle. The CDR3 has 12 residues. CDR3 amino acids: CASSFINQPQHF. CDR3 DNA sequence: TGTGCCAGCAGCTTTATAAATCAGCCCCAGCATTTT.

This clone was detected a few times. The chain couples TRBV4-3 to TRBJ1-6; D is perhaps TRBD1 (5 bases). This CDR3 has 15 amino acids. V was trimmed by 0 bases and J by 10 bases, leaving 13 bases between them. Germline V CDR1 and CDR2: LGHNA, YSLEER. The CDR3 loop reads CASSQDGAQGSPLHF. The CDR3 DNA follows: TGCGCCAGCAGCCAAGATGGAGCCCAGGGCTCACCCCTCCACTTT.

The chain carries TRBV7-9 and TRBJ2-5; 7 positions agree with TRBD1. In germline, CDR1 is SEHNR, CDR2 FQNEAQ (reference sequence). There are 14 residues in the CDR3. V shed 2 bases and J 3 bases; nucleotides not matched to a gene: 3. CDR3 DNA: TGTGCCAGCAGCTTAACTACAGGGGAAGAGACCCAGTACTTC. Translation: CASSLTTGEETQYF.

The chain has TRBV12-5 and TRBJ1-5, with 7 bases lining up with TRBD1. Germline trimming cut 0 bases from V and 3 bases from J; bases unmatched to any gene: 8. The length of the CDR3 is 17 residues. From germline, CDR1 is LGHNT and CDR2 FRNRAP. CDR3 sequence reads: CASGLVSLGGYNQPQHF. CDR3 sequence (DNA): TGTGCTAGTGGTTTGGTAAGCTTAGGGGGCTACAATCAGCCCCAGCATTTT.

The chain has TRBV14 and TRBJ1-1; 8 bases align to TRBD1. CDR1 is SGHDN, CDR2 FVKESK, per germline. The CDR3 runs to 17 residues. The junction had 10 bases not matched to a gene; V was cut back by 0 bases and J by 4 bases. The chain's CDR3 is CASSQDQSTGVTTEAFF. The CDR3 coding sequence is TGTGCCAGCAGCCAAGACCAATCGACAGGGGTCACCACTGAAGCTTTCTTT.